This T cell receptor (beta chain) was captured in a study of blood T cell repertoires in COVID-19. Study as a whole: The United States, Italy and Spain supplied acute and convalescent COVID-19 samples. T cells, B-cell-depleted T cells, or PBMCs provided the cDNA or gDNA that served as material.

The CDR3 is 17 amino acids. CDR1 and CDR2 from the germline V gene are LNHDA and SQIVND (reference sequence). J gave up 1 base and V 5 bases, and 10 bases lay outside the gene matches. In the study's own analysis: Reference gene primers were amplified, and this amplification served to estimate nucleated cell counts. Assay: immunoSEQ multiplex PCR; the TCRdb copy retains only in-frame clones and omits some. D and trimming come from the DNA, and the V and J calls and clone size come from that table. Of 70,000 to 100,000 clones listed, nearly 90% were seen once; the top ten hold 3.5% to 5%. The specimen sequenced was peripheral blood. The chain carries TRBV19 and TRBJ1-5, with TRBD1 identical over 8 bases. The sequence was obtained from an elderly woman with active or convalescent COVID-19. Here the CDR3 reads CASSPRQGARSNQPQHF. The DNA of the CDR3 is TGTGCCAGTAGTCCCCGGCAGGGGGCGAGGAGCAATCAGCCCCAGCATTTT. Full variable domain (missing parts from reference TRBV19 and TRBJ1-5): DGGITQSPKYLFRKEGQNVTLSCEQNLNHDAMYWYRQDPGQGLRLIYYSQIVNDFQKGDIAEGYSVSREKKESFPLTVTSAQKNPTAFYLCASSPRQGARSNQPQHFGDGTRLSIL.